This T cell receptor beta chain was recovered during a study of T cells after yellow fever vaccination. Study results and caveats: The secondary T-cell response peaked on day 5, not day 15, but was weaker. The booster saw the reappearance of most primary-vaccination clones (around 96% CD4, around 90% CD8). Relatively few clonotypes were ones that appeared in both CD4 and CD8 compartments.

The CDR3 contains 17 residues. Germline CDR1 is LNHNV and CDR2 is YYDKDF (reference sequence). The V gene end was trimmed by 3 bases and the J gene end by 3 bases; junction bases not matched to a gene: 3. This clonotype was counted between two and nine times. Antigen specificity is unknown. MiXCR, applied by TCRdb to the 5' RACE reads, yields one record per CDR3 protein. The repertoire holds some 500,000 distinct CDR3 sequences, with roughly 14% as singletons. The sequence derives from a man between 25 and 39 years old who received the YFV17D yellow fever vaccine. V is TRBV15 and J is TRBJ2-1, with 15 bases aligning to TRBD2. The material was PBMCs, obtained on the day of the yellow fever booster vaccination. CDR3 nucleotides: TGTGCCACCAGCAGGGGACTAGCGGGAGGTTACTACAATGAGCAGTTCTTC. As protein: CATSRGLAGGYYNEQFF.